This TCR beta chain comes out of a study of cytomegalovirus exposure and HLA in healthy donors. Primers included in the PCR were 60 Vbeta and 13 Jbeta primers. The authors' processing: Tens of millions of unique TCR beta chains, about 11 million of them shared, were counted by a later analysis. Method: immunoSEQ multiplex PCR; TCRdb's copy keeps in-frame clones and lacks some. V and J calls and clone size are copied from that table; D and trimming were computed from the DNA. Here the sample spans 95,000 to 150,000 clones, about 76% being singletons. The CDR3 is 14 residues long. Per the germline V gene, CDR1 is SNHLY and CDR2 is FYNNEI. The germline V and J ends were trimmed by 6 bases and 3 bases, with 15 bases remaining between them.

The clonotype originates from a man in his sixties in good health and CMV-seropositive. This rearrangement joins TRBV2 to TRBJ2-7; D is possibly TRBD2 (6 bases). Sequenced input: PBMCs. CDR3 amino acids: CASSRDSTFYEQYF. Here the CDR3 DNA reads TGTGCCAGCAGCCGGGACTCGACTTTCTACGAGCAGTACTTC.